The 32 T cell receptor beta chains given below trace back to one sample, sequenced in a study of low-dose radiotherapy and immunotherapy resistance in tumors. Time point of the sample: before trial treatment. Amplification of TCRs used a constant-region primer and V-primer adapter for 15 to 25 PCR cycles. TCRdb reanalysed the reads using MiXCR and keeps one entry per CDR3 protein. The table has about 47,000 distinct CDR3 sequences, about an eighth seen once; the top ten hold about 6.2%. This sample comprised PBMCs, obtained before treatment. The receptors derive from a female donor with ovarian cancer.

The chain combines TRBV9 with TRBJ2-3, with D perhaps TRBD2 (6 bases). Germline values: CDR1 SGDLS, CDR2 YYNGEE. V lost 4 bases to trimming and J lost 1 base, with 16 bases between them. CDR3 size: 16 residues. CDR3 amino acids: CASSPLVQRGTDTQYF. DNA of the CDR3: TGTGCCAGCAGCCCCCTTGTCCAGCGGGGCACAGATACGCAGTATTTT. The full variable domain, its missing parts supplied by reference TRBV9 and TRBJ2-3, is DSGVTQTPKHLITATGQRVTLRCSPRSGDLSVYWYQQSLDQGLQFLIQYYNGEERAKGNILERFSAQQFPDLHSELNLSSLELGDSALYFCASSPLVQRGTDTQYFGPGTRLTVL.

CDR3 sequence reads: CASSLPRTGASYNEQFF. The CDR3 DNA sequence: TGTGCCAGCAGTTTGCCGCGGACAGGGGCGTCCTACAATGAGCAGTTCTTC. The chain links TRBV12-3 or TRBV12-4 to TRBJ2-1; 9 bases agree with TRBD1. The V segment lost 3 bases and the J segment 1 base; nucleotides outside the gene matches: 7. CDR3 length: 17 residues.

The table lists this clonotype with many counts. CDR3 amino acids: CASSIGLATDTQYF. CDR3 sequence (DNA): TGTGCCAGCAGCATCGGACTAGCGACAGATACGCAGTATTTT. The chain has TRBV12-3 or TRBV12-4 and TRBJ2-3; TRBD2 matches at 9 bases. The CDR3 consists of 14 residues. The trim removed 6 bases at V and 3 bases at J, leaving 4 bases unmatched.

There are many counts of this clonotype. The DNA for the CDR3 is TGTGCCAGCAGTTCCTCCGGGACAGAAGCTTTCTTT. It yields the protein CASSSSGTEAFF. V gene TRBV12-3 or TRBV12-4 combines with J gene TRBJ1-1; possibly TRBD1 for D (6 bases). The CDR3 runs to 12 residues. V was clipped by 4 bases and J by 8 bases, with 11 bases between them.

The sample holds many counts of this clonotype. The chain combines TRBV6-1 with TRBJ1-1; D is unclear. The CDR3 spans 13 residues. V lost 2 bases, J lost 1 base, and 5 bases lay in between. From germline, CDR1 is MNHNS and CDR2 SASEGT. The CDR3 DNA reads TGTGCCAGCAGTGAACTGAGGAACACTGAAGCTTTCTTT. Its translation is CASSELRNTEAFF.

The table lists this clonotype with many counts. The chain links TRBV18 to TRBJ2-7; tentative D call: TRBD2 (6 bases). V lost 3 bases and J lost 2, with 11 bases in between. CDR3 size: 14 residues. Looked up from germline, CDR1 is KGHSH and CDR2 is LQKENI. CDR3 protein: CASSPNSGTYEQYF. CDR3 bases: TGTGCCAGCTCACCCAATAGCGGTACCTACGAGCAGTACTTC.

In this sample, this clonotype turned up a few times. The chain carries TRBV18 and TRBJ1-1; D perhaps matches TRBD1 (5 bases). Per germline, CDR1 KGHSH and CDR2 LQKENI. CDR3 length equals 14 residues. The V gene lost 4 bases and the J gene lost 1 base, with 10 bases spanning the gap. The CDR3 region has the DNA TGTGCCAGCTCACAAAGAGGGGAGAACACTGAAGCTTTCTTT. This translates into CASSQRGENTEAFF.

This clonotype was seen ten or more times. The J gene is TRBJ2-4, the V gene TRBV12-3 or TRBV12-4, with a tentative D call TRBD1 (6 bases). The CDR3 runs to 12 residues. V dropped 5 bases and J dropped 6 bases, with 8 bases sitting between them. CDR3 sequence (DNA): TGTGCCAGCAGTCAAGGGGGAAACATTCAGTACTTC. Translated, it gives CASSQGGNIQYF.

There are many counts of this clonotype. The chain recombines TRBV4-2 with TRBJ2-3; 8 positions match TRBD2. Germline V gene lookup returns CDR1 LGHNA and CDR2 YNFKEQ. Trimming at V came to 1 base and at J to 3 bases, leaving 6 bases not matched to a gene. The CDR3 runs 16 residues. The CDR3, as DNA: TGTGCCAGCAGCCAAGGACGGGAGGGCGGGACAGATACGCAGTATTTT. Translated: CASSQGREGGTDTQYF.

In this sample, this clonotype turned up many times. CDR3 sequence (DNA): TGCGCCAGCACAGGGGCGAACACTGAAGCTTTCTTT. It codes for CASTGANTEAFF. The chain uses TRBV5-1 and TRBJ1-1; weak D call: TRBD1 (6 bases). This CDR3 contains 12 residues. From germline, CDR1 is SGHRS and CDR2 YFSETQ. V was cut by 6 bases and J by 1 base, with 7 bases left in between.

This clonotype was seen repeatedly, ten times or more. The rearrangement links TRBV3-1 to TRBJ2-2, with 8 bases matching TRBD2. This CDR3 region has 18 residues. Germline CDR1 reads LGHDT; CDR2 reads YNNKEL (reference sequence). The J segment lost 0 bases and the V segment lost 1 base, leaving 7 bases of the junction unmatched. The CDR3 here is CASSQGNGGGANTGELFF. CDR3 sequence (DNA): TGTGCCAGCAGCCAAGGGAACGGGGGGGGGGCGAACACCGGGGAGCTGTTTTTT.

This clonotype was detected ten times or more. The chain employs TRBV5-5 and TRBJ2-1; 13 bases fit TRBD2. Trimming took 2 bases from V and 5 from J; bases not matched to a gene: 16. CDR1 is SGHKS and CDR2 is YYEKEE in the germline V gene (reference sequence). CDR3 length: 20 amino acids. The CDR3 DNA sequence: TGTGCCAGCAGCTTCCTGGCAGGTCTTTTCACTAGCGGGAGGGACAATGAGCAGTTCTTC. It codes for CASSFLAGLFTSGRDNEQFF.

This clonotype has a count of ten or more. The V gene is TRBV6-5, the J gene TRBJ1-3, with D unresolved. V lost 6 bases, J lost 4 bases, and 16 bases lay in between. The CDR3 has 15 residues. The germline V gene encodes CDR1 MNHEY and CDR2 SVGAGI. The CDR3 sequence: CASRAGRSGGNTIYF. Here the CDR3 DNA reads TGTGCCAGCAGAGCAGGCCGAAGTGGGGGAAACACCATATATTTT.

The sample holds a few counts of this clonotype. V is TRBV27 and J is TRBJ2-1, with D perhaps TRBD2 (5 bases). V was shortened by 8 bases and J by 9 bases, with 11 bases between the two germline ends. In germline, CDR1 is MNHEY, CDR2 SMNVEV (reference sequence). The CDR3 is 11 residues long. CDR3 bases: TGTGCCAGCGGCTCCCGGGGTGAGCAGTTCTTC. It yields the protein CASGSRGEQFF.

This clonotype came up many times. The chain combines TRBV9 with TRBJ1-5, with D hard to call. Trimming cost V 4 bases and J 1 base, with 12 bases left between them. Germline V gives CDR1 SGDLS, CDR2 YYNGEE. There are 15 residues in the CDR3. CDR3: CASSPWAQSNQPQHF. The CDR3 DNA follows: TGTGCCAGCAGCCCGTGGGCGCAAAGCAATCAGCCCCAGCATTTT. The variable domain in full, with the rest retrieved from reference TRBV9 and TRBJ1-5, is DSGVTQTPKHLITATGQRVTLRCSPRSGDLSVYWYQQSLDQGLQFLIQYYNGEERAKGNILERFSAQQFPDLHSELNLSSLELGDSALYFCASSPWAQSNQPQHFGDGTRLSIL.

This clonotype was detected ten times or more. The genes are TRBV6-8 and TRBJ2-7; D possibly matches TRBD1 or TRBD2 (6 bases each). The CDR3 length is 17 residues. Germline loops: CDR1 MNHGY, CDR2 SAAAGT. V was cut by 2 bases and J by 1 base, with 18 bases left in between. The DNA for the CDR3 is TGTGCCAGCAGTTACGCCCTAACTTGGGGGGCGTCCTACGAGCAGTACTTC. It codes for CASSYALTWGASYEQYF.

In this sample, this clonotype is medium-sized. The chain has TRBV6-1 and TRBJ2-3; 8 bases line up with TRBD1. The CDR3 spans 15 residues. Germline assignment: CDR1 MNHNS and CDR2 SASEGT. Trimming took 1 base from V and 4 from J; bases not matched to a gene: 4. This chain's CDR3 is CASSEGTGGADTQYF. The DNA of the CDR3 is TGTGCCAGCAGTGAAGGCACAGGGGGTGCAGATACGCAGTATTTT.

This clonotype has ten or more counts. This sequence joins TRBV20-1 and TRBJ2-1; no definite D call. Germline loops: CDR1 DFQATT, CDR2 SNEGSKA (reference sequence). The CDR3 is 11 amino acids. The V gene lost 0 bases and the J gene lost 7 bases, with 4 bases spanning the gap. The CDR3 DNA is TGCAGTGCTAGAGAGGTTAATGAGCAGTTCTTC. The encoded protein is CSAREVNEQFF.

This sequence joins TRBV5-4 and TRBJ1-2; 7 nucleotides align to TRBD1. V lost 0 bases and J lost 6; bases outside the gene matches: 2. CDR3 length: 13 amino acids. Per the germline V gene, CDR1 is SGHNT and CDR2 is YYREEE (reference sequence). The CDR3 reads CASSLGQGHGYTF. The CDR3 DNA reads TGTGCCAGCAGCTTGGGACAGGGCCATGGCTACACCTTC.

Ten or more counts support this clonotype. The V and J genes are TRBV24-1 and TRBJ2-1; D not resolved. V gave up 5 bases and J gave up 8 bases, with 6 bases separating them. Germline V gives CDR1 KGHDR, CDR2 SFDVKD. The CDR3 covers 11 residues. CDR3 DNA: TGTGCCACCAGTGGCGGTTATGAGCAGTTCTTC. Its translation is CATSGGYEQFF.

In this sample, this clonotype turned up many times. The rearrangement joins TRBV5-1 to TRBJ2-1; D possibly corresponds to TRBD2 (6 bases). V was shortened by 0 bases and J by 0 bases, with 7 bases between the two germline ends. The CDR3 runs 15 residues. In germline, CDR1 is SGHRS, CDR2 YFSETQ. DNA of the CDR3: TGCGCCAGCAGCTTGGTAGCGGACTCCTACAATGAGCAGTTCTTC. As protein: CASSLVADSYNEQFF.

This clonotype was counted ten times or more. The J gene is TRBJ1-2, the V gene TRBV19; 9 nucleotides match TRBD1. The CDR3 totals 16 residues. V was pared by 7 bases and J by 5 bases, with 14 bases of the junction left unmatched. Germline CDR1 reads LNHDA; CDR2 reads SQIVND (reference sequence). The CDR3 here is CASTVGPRTGDYGYTF. CDR3 sequence (DNA): TGTGCCAGTACCGTAGGGCCGCGGACAGGGGATTATGGCTACACCTTC.

This clonotype was counted many times. The V and J genes are TRBV30 and TRBJ1-2; 8 nucleotides agree with TRBD1. Germline V gives CDR1 GTSNPN, CDR2 SVGIG (reference sequence). The junction had 4 bases not matched to a gene; V was cut back by 7 bases and J by 3 bases. The CDR3 extends over 12 amino acids. The CDR3 region is CALTGDDYGYTF. CDR3 sequence (DNA): TGTGCCTTGACAGGGGACGACTATGGCTACACCTTC.

This clonotype was seen ten or more times. The V gene is TRBV11-2, the J gene TRBJ2-3, with no clear D. The germline V gene encodes CDR1 SGHAT and CDR2 FQNNGV. V lost 1 base, J lost 1 base, and 12 bases lay in between. The CDR3 length is 16 residues. CDR3 DNA: TGTGCCAGCAGCTTAGCGGGCGTCCCTCGCACAGATACGCAGTATTTT. It encodes CASSLAGVPRTDTQYF.

This clonotype has ten or more counts. DNA of the CDR3: TGTGCCAGCAGTCTCGGGACTAGCGCGGGGTACGAGCAGTACTTC. This sequence encodes CASSLGTSAGYEQYF. V usage is TRBV2 and J usage is TRBJ2-7, with 10 bases aligning to TRBD2. Trimming took 5 bases from V and 4 from J; bases not matched to a gene: 8. Germline V lookup: CDR1 SNHLY, CDR2 FYNNEI. The CDR3 loop spans 15 amino acids.

Comment on this clonotype: A far larger clone lies a single base away; this is likely a read error. The rearrangement joins TRBV2 to TRBJ2-1; TRBD1 might be the D (6 bases). With 10 bases removed from V and 10 bases from J, the gap between germline ends came to 14 bases. There are 11 residues in the CDR3. Germline-derived CDR1 and CDR2 are SNHLY and FYNNEI. The CDR3 bases are TGTGCCACCACAGGGCCCTACGAGCAGTTCTTC. This translates into CATTGPYEQFF.

The chain employs TRBV6-1 and TRBJ2-7; maybe TRBD2 (7 bases). The CDR3 has 13 residues. Deletions cut 5 bases from V and 4 bases from J, with 12 bases between. Looked up from germline, CDR1 is MNHNS and CDR2 is SASEGT. In nucleotides, the CDR3 is TGTGCCAGCAGTAGGGGGGGGTGGTACGAGCAGTACTTC. Protein sequence: CASSRGGWYEQYF.

Concerning this clonotype: A much larger clone differs by one base, so this may be a read error. The chain links TRBV19 to TRBJ2-7; the match to TRBD2 covers 8 bases. The V segment lost 6 bases and the J segment 7 bases; nucleotides outside the gene matches: 17. The CDR3 runs to 16 residues. The germline V gene has CDR1 LNHDA and CDR2 SQIVND (reference sequence). The CDR3 protein is CASSPHGGAWNSEQYF. As DNA, the CDR3 is TGTGCCAGTAGCCCCCACGGGGGGGCCTGGAACAGTGAGCAGTACTTC.

Of note for this clonotype: This likely stems from a read error, as it lies one base from a far larger clone. Because the CDR3 is missing its conserved closing phenylalanine or tryptophan, this is likely a read error. The rearrangement joins TRBV13 to TRBJ2-3, with 7 bases lining up with TRBD1. This CDR3 region has 17 residues. With V trimmed by 5 bases and J by 3 bases, 14 bases remained unmatched. The germline V gene has CDR1 PRHDT and CDR2 FYEKMQ (reference sequence). CDR3 nucleotide sequence: TGTGCCAGCAGCCGCCCCGGGGACAGCTCTAGGACAGATACGCAGTATTTG. Encoded protein: CASSRPGDSSRTDTQYL.

In this sample, this clonotype turned up many times. The chain has TRBV7-2 and TRBJ2-3; perhaps D is TRBD1 or TRBD2 (6 bases each). CDR1 SGHTA and CDR2 FQGNSA come from the germline V gene. The ends were cut back, 3 bases at V and 2 bases at J, with 12 bases in the middle. The CDR3 length is 15 residues. For the CDR3, the DNA is TGTGCCAGCAGCTTGGGGGGCCGGGACACAGATACGCAGTATTTT. It encodes CASSLGGRDTDTQYF. Full variable domain (rest looked up from reference TRBV7-2 and TRBJ2-3): GAGVSQSPSNKVTEKGKDVELRCDPISGHTALYWYRQSLGQGLEFLIYFQGNSAPDKSGLPSDRFSAERTGGSVSTLTIQRTQQEDSAVYLCASSLGGRDTDTQYFGPGTRLTVL.

There are many counts of this clonotype. The rearrangement links TRBV7-2 to TRBJ2-3; D might be TRBD2 (5 bases). The V and J ends lost 2 bases and 6 bases respectively, with 15 bases between them. Germline CDR1 reads SGHTA; CDR2 reads FQGNSA. The CDR3 runs to 15 residues. In nucleotides, the CDR3 is TGTGCCAGCAGCTTACCCGCCAGCGGATGGGATACGCAGTATTTT. Its translation is CASSLPASGWDTQYF.

This clonotype was observed a few times. A much larger clone lies one base from this, so it may be a read error. This chain uses TRBV30 with TRBJ2-1; 8 bases are shared with TRBD2. The CDR3 is made up of 17 amino acids. V shed 2 bases and J 7 bases; nucleotides not matched to a gene: 16. From germline, CDR1 is GTSNPN and CDR2 SVGIG (reference sequence). The CDR3 region is CAWSQGGGIPTENEQFF. The CDR3, as DNA: TGTGCCTGGAGTCAGGGCGGGGGGATTCCGACGGAGAATGAGCAGTTCTTC.